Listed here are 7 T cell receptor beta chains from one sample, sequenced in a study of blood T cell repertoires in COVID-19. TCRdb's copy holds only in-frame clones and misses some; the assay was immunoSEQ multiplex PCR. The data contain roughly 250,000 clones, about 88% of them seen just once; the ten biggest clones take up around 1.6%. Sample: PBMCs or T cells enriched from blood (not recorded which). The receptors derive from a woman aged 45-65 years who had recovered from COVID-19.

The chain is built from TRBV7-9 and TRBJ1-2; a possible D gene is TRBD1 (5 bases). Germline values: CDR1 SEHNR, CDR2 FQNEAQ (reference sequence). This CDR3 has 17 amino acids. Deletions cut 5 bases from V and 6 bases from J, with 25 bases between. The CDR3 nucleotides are TGTGCCAGCAGCACACGGACGCTGGGACTCAGGAGAGATGGCTACACCTTC. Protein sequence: CASSTRTLGLRRDGYTF.

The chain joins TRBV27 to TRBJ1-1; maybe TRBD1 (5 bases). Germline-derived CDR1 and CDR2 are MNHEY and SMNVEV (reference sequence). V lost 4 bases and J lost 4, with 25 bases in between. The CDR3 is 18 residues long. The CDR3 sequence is CASSSLLGWGAGGTEAFF. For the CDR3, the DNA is TGTGCCAGCAGTTCCCTCCTCGGATGGGGTGCCGGGGGCACTGAAGCTTTCTTT.

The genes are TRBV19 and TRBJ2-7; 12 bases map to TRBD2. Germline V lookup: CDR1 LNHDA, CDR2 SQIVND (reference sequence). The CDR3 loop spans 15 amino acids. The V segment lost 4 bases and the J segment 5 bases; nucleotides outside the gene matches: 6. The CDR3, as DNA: TGTGCCAGTAGTAAGGGACTAGCGGGTTCCCACGAGCAGTACTTC. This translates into CASSKGLAGSHEQYF.

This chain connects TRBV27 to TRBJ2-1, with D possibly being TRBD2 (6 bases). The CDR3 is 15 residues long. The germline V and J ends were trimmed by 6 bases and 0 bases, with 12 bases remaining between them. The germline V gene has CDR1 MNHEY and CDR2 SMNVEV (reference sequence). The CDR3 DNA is TGTGCCAGCAGGCTTGGAGGGAGCTCCTACAATGAGCAGTTCTTC. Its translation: CASRLGGSSYNEQFF.

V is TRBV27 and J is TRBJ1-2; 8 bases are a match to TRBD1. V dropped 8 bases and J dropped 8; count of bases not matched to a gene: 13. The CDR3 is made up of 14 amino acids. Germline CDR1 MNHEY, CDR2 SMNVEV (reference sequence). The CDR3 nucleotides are TGTGCCAGCGGAGTTTACAGGGGGGACCGCGGCTACACCTTC. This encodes CASGVYRGDRGYTF.

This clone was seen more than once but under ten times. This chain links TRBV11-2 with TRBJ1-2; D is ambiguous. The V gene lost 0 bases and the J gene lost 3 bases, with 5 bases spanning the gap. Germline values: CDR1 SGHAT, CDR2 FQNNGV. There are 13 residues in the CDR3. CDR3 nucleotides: TGTGCCAGCAGCTTAGAGGGCCACTATGGCTACACCTTC. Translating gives CASSLEGHYGYTF.

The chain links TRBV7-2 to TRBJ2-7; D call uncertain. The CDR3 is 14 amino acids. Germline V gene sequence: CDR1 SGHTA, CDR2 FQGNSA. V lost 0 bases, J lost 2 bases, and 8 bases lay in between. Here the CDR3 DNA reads TGTGCCAGCAGCTTAGCGCTTACTGCCTACGAGCAGTACTTC. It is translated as CASSLALTAYEQYF.